The table lists the clone carrying this TCR beta chain with many counts. The antigen remains unidentified. This CDR3 contains 16 residues. From germline, CDR1 is SEHNR and CDR2 FQNEAQ (reference sequence). V gave up 5 bases and J gave up 8 bases; unmatched junction bases: 11. This record belongs to a study of T cell repertoires in cytomegalovirus infection. TCRdb reprocessed the reads with MiXCR, giving one entry per CDR3 protein. Of 300,000 or so distinct CDR3 sequences in the sample, just under 25% were seen once. The chain uses TRBV7-9 and TRBJ2-7; TRBD2 aligns across 14 bases. The receptor was isolated from a human donor in good health (CMV status not recorded). Some clones in this sample may be carry-over from other donors' samples. This specimen consisted of cultured PBMCs, obtained from culture after CMV antigen stimulation. The CDR3 coding sequence is TGTGCCAGCAGCCCCGGGACTAGCGGGAGAGACGCCCAGCAGTACTTC. It specifies CASSPGTSGRDAQQYF.